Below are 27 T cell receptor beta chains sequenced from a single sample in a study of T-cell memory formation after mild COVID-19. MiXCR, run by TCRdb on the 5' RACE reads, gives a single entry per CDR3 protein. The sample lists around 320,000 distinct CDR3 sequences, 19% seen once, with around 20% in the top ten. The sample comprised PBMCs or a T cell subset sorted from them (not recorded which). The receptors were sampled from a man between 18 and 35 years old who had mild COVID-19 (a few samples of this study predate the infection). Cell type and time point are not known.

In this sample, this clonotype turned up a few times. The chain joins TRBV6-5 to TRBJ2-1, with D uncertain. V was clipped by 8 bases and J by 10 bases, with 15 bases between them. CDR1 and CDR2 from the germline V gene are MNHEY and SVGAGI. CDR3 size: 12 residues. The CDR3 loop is CASWSGLREQFF. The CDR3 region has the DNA TGTGCCAGCTGGTCGGGCCTTCGGGAGCAGTTCTTC.

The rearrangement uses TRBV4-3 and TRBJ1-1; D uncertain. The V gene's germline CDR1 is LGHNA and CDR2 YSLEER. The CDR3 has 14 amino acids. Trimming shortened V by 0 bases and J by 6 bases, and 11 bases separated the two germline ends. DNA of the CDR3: TGCGCCAGCAGCCAAGATCTTGGGTTGGCTGAAGCTTTCTTT. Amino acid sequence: CASSQDLGLAEAFF.

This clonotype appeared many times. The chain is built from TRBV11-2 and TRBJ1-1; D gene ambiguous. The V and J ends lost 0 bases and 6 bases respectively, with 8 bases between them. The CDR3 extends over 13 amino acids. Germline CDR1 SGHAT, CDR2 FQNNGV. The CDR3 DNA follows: TGTGCCAGCAGCTTAGATTTGGCATCTGAAGCTTTCTTT. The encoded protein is CASSLDLASEAFF.

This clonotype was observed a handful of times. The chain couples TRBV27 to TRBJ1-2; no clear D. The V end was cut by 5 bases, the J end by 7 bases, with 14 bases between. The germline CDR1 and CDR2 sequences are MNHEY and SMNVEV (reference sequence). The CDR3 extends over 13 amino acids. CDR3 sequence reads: CASSGDGLIGYTF. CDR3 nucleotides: TGTGCCAGCAGTGGCGACGGCTTAATTGGCTACACCTTC.

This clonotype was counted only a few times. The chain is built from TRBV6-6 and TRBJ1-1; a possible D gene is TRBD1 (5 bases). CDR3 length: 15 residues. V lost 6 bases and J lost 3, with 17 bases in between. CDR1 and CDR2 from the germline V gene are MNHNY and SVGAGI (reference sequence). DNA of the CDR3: TGTGCCAGCAGCCGGGGGGGGGTGACGGACACTGAAGCTTTCTTT. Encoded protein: CASSRGGVTDTEAFF.

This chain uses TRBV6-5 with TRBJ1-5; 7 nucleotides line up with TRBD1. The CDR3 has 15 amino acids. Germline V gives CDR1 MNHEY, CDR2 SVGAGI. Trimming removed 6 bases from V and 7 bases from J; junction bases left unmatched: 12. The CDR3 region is CASSPTGFSRQPQHF. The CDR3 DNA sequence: TGTGCCAGCAGCCCGACAGGGTTCTCGCGCCAGCCCCAGCATTTT.

The DNA of the CDR3 is TGCAGTGCTAGAGAGCCGAAGAACACTGAAGCTTTCTTT. Translated: CSAREPKNTEAFF. V gene TRBV20-1 combines with J gene TRBJ1-1; D ambiguous. V shed 0 bases and J shed 1 base, with 6 bases lying between them. This CDR3 is 13 amino acids long. Germline V lookup: CDR1 DFQATT, CDR2 SNEGSKA (reference sequence).

CDR3 DNA sequence: TGCGCCAGCAGCCAAGATCTTCGTTTCGAAGCTTTCTTT. Encoded protein: CASSQDLRFEAFF. This chain links TRBV4-3 with TRBJ1-1, with D unresolved. V lost 0 bases and J lost 8, with 10 bases in between. The CDR3 is 13 residues long. Germline V gene data show CDR1 as LGHNA and CDR2 as YSLEER.

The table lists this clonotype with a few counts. This CDR3 reads CASSRLAYNEQFF. CDR3 in DNA: TGTGCCAGCAGTCGACTAGCCTACAATGAGCAGTTCTTC. V usage is TRBV28 and J usage is TRBJ2-1, with D tentatively TRBD2 (6 bases). CDR3 length: 13 residues. Germline V gene sequence: CDR1 MDHEN, CDR2 SYDVKM. V dropped 5 bases and J dropped 2 bases, with 7 bases sitting between them.

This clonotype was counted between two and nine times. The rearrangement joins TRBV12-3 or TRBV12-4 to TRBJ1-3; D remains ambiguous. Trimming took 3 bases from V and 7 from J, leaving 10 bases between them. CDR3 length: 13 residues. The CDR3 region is CASSFQPGNTIYF. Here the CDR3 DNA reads TGTGCCAGCAGTTTCCAACCCGGGAACACCATATATTTT.

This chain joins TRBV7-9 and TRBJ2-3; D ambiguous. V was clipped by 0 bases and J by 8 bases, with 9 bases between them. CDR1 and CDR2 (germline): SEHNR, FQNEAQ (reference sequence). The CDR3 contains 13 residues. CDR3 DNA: TGTGCCAGCAGCTTAGCGATCCTTGGTACGCAGTATTTT. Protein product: CASSLAILGTQYF.

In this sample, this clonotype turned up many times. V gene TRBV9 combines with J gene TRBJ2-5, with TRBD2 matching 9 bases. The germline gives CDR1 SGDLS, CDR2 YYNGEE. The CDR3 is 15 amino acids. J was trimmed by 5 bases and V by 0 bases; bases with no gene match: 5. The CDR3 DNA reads TGTGCCAGCAGCGTAGGCGGGGGGGCCTGGGAGACCCAGTACTTC. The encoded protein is CASSVGGGAWETQYF.

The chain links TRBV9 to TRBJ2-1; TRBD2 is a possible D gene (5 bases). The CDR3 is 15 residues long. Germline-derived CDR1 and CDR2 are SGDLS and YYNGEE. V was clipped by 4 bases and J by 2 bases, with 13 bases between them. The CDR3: CASSPEGGPYNEQFF. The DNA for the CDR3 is TGTGCCAGCAGCCCCGAGGGTGGTCCCTACAATGAGCAGTTCTTC.

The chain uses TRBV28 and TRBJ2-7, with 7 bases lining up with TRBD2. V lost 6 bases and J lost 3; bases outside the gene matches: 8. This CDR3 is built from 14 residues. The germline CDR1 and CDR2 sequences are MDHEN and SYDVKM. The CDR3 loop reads CASSPGLEYYEQYV. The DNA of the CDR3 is TGTGCCAGCAGCCCCGGACTAGAGTACTACGAGCAGTACGTC.

DNA for the CDR3: TGTGCCAGCAGTTACTCGAGGGGCCCAGGGGAGGAAAAACTGTTTTTT. Protein: CASSYSRGPGEEKLFF. This chain joins TRBV6-5 and TRBJ1-4, with a tentative D call TRBD1 (6 bases). Germline V gene data show CDR1 as MNHEY and CDR2 as SVGAGI. The CDR3 covers 16 residues. V lost 0 bases and J 8 bases, leaving 16 bases between the germline ends.

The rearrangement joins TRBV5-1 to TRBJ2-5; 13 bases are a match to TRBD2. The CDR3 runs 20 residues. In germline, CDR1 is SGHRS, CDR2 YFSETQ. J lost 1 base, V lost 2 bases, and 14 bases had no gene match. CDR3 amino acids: CASSFLTAGLAGTFQETQYF. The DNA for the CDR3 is TGCGCCAGCAGCTTCCTTACTGCGGGACTAGCGGGGACCTTCCAAGAGACCCAGTACTTC.

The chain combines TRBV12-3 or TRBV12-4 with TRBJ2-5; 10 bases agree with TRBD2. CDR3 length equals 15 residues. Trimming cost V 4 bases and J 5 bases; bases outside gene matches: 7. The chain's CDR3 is CASSSPSGGGETQYF. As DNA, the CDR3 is TGTGCCAGCAGTTCCCCTAGCGGGGGAGGTGAGACCCAGTACTTC.

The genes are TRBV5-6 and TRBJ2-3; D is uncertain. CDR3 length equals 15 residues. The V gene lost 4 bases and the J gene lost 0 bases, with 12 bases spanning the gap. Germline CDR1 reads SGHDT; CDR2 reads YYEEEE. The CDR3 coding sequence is TGTGCCAGCAGCCCCTACACAACTAGCACAGATACGCAGTATTTT. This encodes CASSPYTTSTDTQYF.

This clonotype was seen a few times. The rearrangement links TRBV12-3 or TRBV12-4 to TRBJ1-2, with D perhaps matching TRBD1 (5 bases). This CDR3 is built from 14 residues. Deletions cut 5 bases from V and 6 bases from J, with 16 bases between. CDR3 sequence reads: CASSPTDRENGYTF. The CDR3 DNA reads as TGTGCCAGCAGTCCAACCGACAGAGAAAATGGCTACACCTTC.

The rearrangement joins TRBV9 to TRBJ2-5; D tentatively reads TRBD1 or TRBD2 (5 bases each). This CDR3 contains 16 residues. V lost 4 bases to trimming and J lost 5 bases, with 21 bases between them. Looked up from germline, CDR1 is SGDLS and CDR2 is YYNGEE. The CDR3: CASSPLGGAGVETQYF. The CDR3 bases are TGTGCCAGCAGCCCACTTGGGGGTGCCGGTGTTGAGACCCAGTACTTC.

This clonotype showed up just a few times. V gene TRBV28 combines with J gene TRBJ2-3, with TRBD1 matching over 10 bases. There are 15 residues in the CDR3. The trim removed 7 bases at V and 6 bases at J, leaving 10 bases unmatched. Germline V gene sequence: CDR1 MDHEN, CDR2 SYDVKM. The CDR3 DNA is TGTGCCAGCATCCCAGGGACAGGGGTAGTGGATACGCAGTATTTT. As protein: CASIPGTGVVDTQYF.

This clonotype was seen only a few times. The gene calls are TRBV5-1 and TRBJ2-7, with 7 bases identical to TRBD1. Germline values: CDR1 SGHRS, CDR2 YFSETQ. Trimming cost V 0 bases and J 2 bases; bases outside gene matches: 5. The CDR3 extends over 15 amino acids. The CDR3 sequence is CASSLVTGSPYEQYF. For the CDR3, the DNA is TGCGCCAGCAGCTTGGTGACAGGGTCCCCCTACGAGCAGTACTTC.

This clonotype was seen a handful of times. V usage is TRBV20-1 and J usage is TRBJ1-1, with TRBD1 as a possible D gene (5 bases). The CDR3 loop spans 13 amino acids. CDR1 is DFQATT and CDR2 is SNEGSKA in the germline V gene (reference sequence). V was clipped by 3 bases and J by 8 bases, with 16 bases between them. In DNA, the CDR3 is TGCAGTGCTAGGCCAGGGACTGAGGAAGAAGCTTTCTTT. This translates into CSARPGTEEEAFF.

As DNA, the CDR3 is TGCAGCGTGGGCGGACAGCCCGGGATGCAAGAGACCCAGTACTTC. The encoded protein is CSVGGQPGMQETQYF. The V and J genes are TRBV29-1 and TRBJ2-5, with TRBD1 as a possible D gene (6 bases). The CDR3 contains 15 residues. The germline V gene has CDR1 SQVTM and CDR2 ANQGSEA. Trimming cost V 6 bases and J 2 bases, with 19 bases left between them.

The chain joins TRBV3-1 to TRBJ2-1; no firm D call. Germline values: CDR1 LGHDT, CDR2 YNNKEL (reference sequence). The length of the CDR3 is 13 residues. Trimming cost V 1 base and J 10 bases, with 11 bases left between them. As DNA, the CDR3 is TGTGCCAGCAGCCAAGGGACGCCCAGGGAGCAGTTCTTC. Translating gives CASSQGTPREQFF.

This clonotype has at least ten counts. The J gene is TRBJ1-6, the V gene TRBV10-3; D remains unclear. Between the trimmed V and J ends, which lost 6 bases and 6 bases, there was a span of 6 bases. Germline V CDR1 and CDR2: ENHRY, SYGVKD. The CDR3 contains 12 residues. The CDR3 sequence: CAISAANSPLHF. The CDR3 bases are TGTGCCATCAGCGCCGCTAATTCACCCCTCCACTTT.

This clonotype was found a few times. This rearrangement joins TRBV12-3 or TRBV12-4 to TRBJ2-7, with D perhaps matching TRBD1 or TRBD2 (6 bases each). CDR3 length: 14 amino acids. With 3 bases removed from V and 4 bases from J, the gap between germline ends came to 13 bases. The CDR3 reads CASSFGGTGYEQYF. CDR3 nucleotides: TGTGCCAGCAGTTTCGGGGGCACGGGGTACGAGCAGTACTTC.